The entry below describes one T cell receptor (beta chain). Its specific antigen is unknown. Base qualities are not recorded, but no much larger clone differs from it by a single base. This sample's time point label indicates: baseline before first vaccination. Vaccinee samples came from UK trials COV001 and COV002, including a single-blind randomized controlled phase 2/3 trial of AZD1222 (ChAdOx1 nCoV-19) in healthy adults. Trial participant PBMC samples were collected at day 0 and day 28 after the second dose for TCRbeta chain sequencing. The CDR3 regions of human TCRbeta chains were analyzed by immunosequencing. The study's own analysis went as follows. TCRs in the repertoires were matched against a reference library of SARS-CoV-2-specific TCRs that had been generated with the MIRA antigen-specificity platform. Breadth meant the fraction of unique TCRs that were SARS-CoV-2-associated, whereas depth meant the fraction of total T cells that were SARS-CoV-2-associated. Using the MIRA data, each spike-specific TCR was mapped to the spike region that the TCR reacts to and placed in a CD4 or CD8 class. Log10-transformed breadth and depth values were compared by one-way ANOVA with Sidak's multiple comparisons tests. In TCRdb, the immuneACCESS table is reduced to in-frame sequences with V and J assigned. These tables do not hold every clone; where another copy was compared, an unresolved V gene accounts for under half, and the others remain unexplained. The D gene and trimming were derived from the DNA, and the V and J assignments and clone size from that table. The sample table holds 150,000 to 200,000 clones, of which roughly 94% were seen once. Together, the top ten hold approximately 0.58% of the sample.

This record belongs to a study of T cell responses to AZD1222 COVID-19 vaccine (dated by TCRdb to about 2021). Some background on the complete study: AZD1222 recipients given second doses at about 4 weeks or at about 12 weeks were pooled, since spike-specific TCR depth and breadth were not found to differ between the two schedules. TCR sequencing was performed for 233 trial participants, of whom some 200 were given two doses of AZD1222 and some 26 were given two doses of MenACWY control vaccine. Trial participants were enrolled by age into subgroups of 18-55, 56-69 and 70-plus years, and around 150, 29 and 61 TCR-sequenced participants, respectively, were included in these subgroups. Broad study findings and their caveats: No day 14 peak-response samples were available, so repertoires were characterized only after the peak T cell response. Only 5 to 7 AZD1222 recipients were SARS-CoV-2 seropositive at baseline, limiting conclusions about previously exposed vaccinees. Reportedly, almost half of the unique spike-specific TCRs recognized epitopes lying outside the regions that are mutated in the B.1.351 and B.1.1.7 variants. After two AZD1222 doses, spike-specific TCR breadth and depth were significantly higher than at day 0 and than in MenACWY recipients. Participants were mostly white British, with more females than males. The authors suggested clonal diversity may have been underestimated. The vaccine-associated CD4 TCRs covered the entire spike protein, and the dominant responses fell in regions 160-218 and 743-854. The 56-69-year group was small, and its depth increase did not reach significance, likely because of low power.

V is cut back by 6 bases and J by 3 bases, with 8 bases in the junction unmatched. The CDR3, cysteine through phenylalanine, is 16 amino acids long. This entry keeps only the CDR3 DNA: 48 bases, framed from base 1. The germline V gene encodes CDR1 MDHEN and CDR2 SYDVKM. The chain is made from TRBV28 and TRBJ2-3; 11 of the junction bases match TRBD1. This receptor was taken from an adult in good health. Sequenced here: peripheral blood, sampled on day 0 of AZD1222 vaccination. This receptor has the CDR3 CASSRGDRGSTDTQYF. In nucleotides, the sequence is TGTGCCAGCAGCCGAGGGGACAGGGGGTCGACAGATACGCAGTATTTT.